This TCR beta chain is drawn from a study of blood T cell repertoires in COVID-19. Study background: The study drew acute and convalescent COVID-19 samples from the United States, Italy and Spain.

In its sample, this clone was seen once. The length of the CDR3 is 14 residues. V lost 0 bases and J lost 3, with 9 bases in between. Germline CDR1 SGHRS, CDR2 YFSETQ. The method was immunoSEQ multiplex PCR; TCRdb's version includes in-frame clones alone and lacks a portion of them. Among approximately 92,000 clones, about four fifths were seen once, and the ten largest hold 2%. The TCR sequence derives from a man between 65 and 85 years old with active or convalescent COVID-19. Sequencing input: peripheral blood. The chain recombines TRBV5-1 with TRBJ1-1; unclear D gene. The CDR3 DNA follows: TGCGCCAGCAGCTTGGAGCGGGTTGACACTGAAGCTTTCTTT. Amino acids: CASSLERVDTEAFF.